This entry is about one T cell receptor (beta chain). The CDR3 extends over 15 amino acids. With 4 bases removed from V and 0 bases from J, the gap between germline ends came to 16 bases. In germline, CDR1 is GTSNPN, CDR2 SVGIG (reference sequence). Generated by immunoSEQ multiplex PCR, the TCRdb table keeps only in-frame clones and is missing some. The sample yields about 200,000 clones, more than 75% seen once. The data derive from a study of blood T cell repertoires in COVID-19. The J gene is TRBJ2-7, the V gene TRBV30, with D perhaps TRBD2 (6 bases). The receptor was isolated from a man between 60 and 70 years old with acute or convalescent COVID-19. The sequencing input was peripheral blood. CDR3 sequence (DNA): TGTGCCTGGACCCGATCGGGACTGCCCTCCTACGAGCAGTACTTC. Its translation: CAWTRSGLPSYEQYF.